The 18 T cell receptor beta chains below were found in one sample sequenced in a study of cytotoxic CD8 clonotypes in ibrutinib-treated CLL. Method: immunoSEQ multiplex PCR; TCRdb's copy keeps in-frame clones and lacks some. In the table there are about 160,000 clones, approximately 77% of which are singletons. The material was PBMCs, obtained after 12 months of ibrutinib treatment. The receptor source for this set is a human donor with chronic lymphocytic leukemia.

The CDR3 sequence: CAGENLNSRIEVNTEAFF. Here the CDR3 DNA reads TGCGCCGGAGAGAATCTCAACAGTAGGATTGAGGTGAACACTGAAGCTTTCTTT. The rearrangement uses TRBV23-1 and TRBJ1-1; no definite D call. TRBV23-1 is known as an ORF, though its function is uncertain. The ends were cut back, 11 bases at V and 0 bases at J, with 28 bases in the middle. This CDR3 region has 18 residues.

This clone has only one observation. V gene TRBV7-9 combines with J gene TRBJ1-3; D remains ambiguous. Germline loops: CDR1 SEHNR, CDR2 FQNEAQ (reference sequence). V was cut by 2 bases and J by 4 bases, with 6 bases left in between. The CDR3 runs to 13 residues. The CDR3 spells CASSLLTGNTIYF. DNA of the CDR3: TGTGCCAGCAGCTTATTGACCGGAAACACCATATATTTT. Full variable domain (missing parts from reference TRBV7-9 and TRBJ1-3): DTGVSQNPRHKITKRGQNVTFRCDPISEHNRLYWYRQTLGQGPEFLTYFQNEAQLEKSRLLSDRFSAERPKGSFSTLEIQRTEQGDSAMYLCASSLLTGNTIYFGEGSWLTVV.

This chain connects TRBV6-4 to TRBJ2-3, with a possible D match to TRBD2 (7 bases). The CDR3 runs to 15 residues. V lost 3 bases to trimming and J lost 5 bases, with 15 bases between them. Germline V gene data show CDR1 as MRHNA and CDR2 as SNTAGT. CDR3 loop: CASSEAPGGGDTQYF. The DNA of the CDR3 is TGTGCCAGCAGTGAAGCCCCGGGGGGCGGAGATACGCAGTATTTT.

This chain uses TRBV28 with TRBJ1-5; D possibly corresponds to TRBD1 (5 bases). This CDR3 is built from 14 residues. The V end was cut by 7 bases, the J end by 6 bases, with 16 bases between. Germline V lookup: CDR1 MDHEN, CDR2 SYDVKM. In nucleotides, the CDR3 is TGTGCCAGCATACCCGGGACCCTCGCTCAGCCCCAGCATTTT. Residues: CASIPGTLAQPQHF.

Written as DNA, the CDR3 is TGTGCCAGCAGTTTTACCGGGACAGGTGGTTACGAGCAGTACTTC. As protein: CASSFTGTGGYEQYF. The rearrangement joins TRBV28 to TRBJ2-7, with 8 positions matching TRBD1. J lost 4 bases, V lost 3 bases, and 8 bases had no gene match. Germline CDR1 and CDR2: MDHEN and SYDVKM. The CDR3 totals 15 residues.

This chain connects TRBV29-1 to TRBJ2-4; D remains unclear. Germline V gene sequence: CDR1 SQVTM, CDR2 ANQGSEA. This CDR3 contains 11 residues. Trimming took off 0 bases at V and 7 bases at J, with 4 bases between the two ends. The CDR3 loop reads CSVEDPNIQYF. In nucleotides, the CDR3 is TGCAGCGTTGAAGATCCCAACATTCAGTACTTC.

The V call is TRBV18, the J call TRBJ2-7, with TRBD2 matching 12 bases. J gave up 0 bases and V 1 base, and 7 bases lay outside the gene matches. The germline CDR1 and CDR2 sequences are KGHSH and LQKENI. The length of the CDR3 is 18 residues. For the CDR3, the DNA is TGTGCCAGCTCACCACGGGGGCTAGCGGGAGGGGACTCCTACGAGCAGTACTTC. Protein: CASSPRGLAGGDSYEQYF. Variable domain in full (rest from reference TRBV18 and TRBJ2-7): NAGVMQNPRHLVRRRGQEARLRCSPMKGHSHVYWYRQLPEEGLKFMVYLQKENIIDESGMPKERFSAEFPKEGPSILRIQQVVRGDSAAYFCASSPRGLAGGDSYEQYFGPGTRLTVT.

The rearrangement uses TRBV19 and TRBJ2-5; TRBD2 aligns across 8 bases. Germline V gives CDR1 LNHDA, CDR2 SQIVND (reference sequence). The CDR3 has 16 residues. Trimming took 6 bases from V and 1 from J; bases not matched to a gene: 10. In DNA, the CDR3 is TGTGCCAGTAGCGCCCGGACCGGGACTAGCCAAGAGACCCAGTACTTC. Translating gives CASSARTGTSQETQYF.

The chain joins TRBV6-5 to TRBJ2-1; D not certain. Germline V gene data show CDR1 as MNHEY and CDR2 as SVGAGI. The CDR3 has 11 amino acids. Trimming cost V 6 bases and J 5 bases, with 5 bases left between them. The chain's CDR3 is CASSTNNEQFF. CDR3 DNA sequence: TGTGCCAGCAGCACCAACAATGAGCAGTTCTTC.

J is TRBJ1-3 and V is TRBV14; D not certain. The CDR3 sequence is 15 residues long. In germline, CDR1 is SGHDN, CDR2 FVKESK. V lost 2 bases and J lost 3, with 11 bases in between. This CDR3 reads CASSQYQPGGNTIYF. The CDR3 DNA follows: TGTGCCAGCAGCCAATACCAACCAGGTGGAAACACCATATATTTT.

This clone was seen repeatedly, ten times or more. The chain has TRBV27 and TRBJ1-5, with D perhaps matching TRBD1 (5 bases). This CDR3 has 16 amino acids. Germline loops: CDR1 MNHEY, CDR2 SMNVEV (reference sequence). The V and J ends lost 2 bases and 2 bases respectively, with 13 bases between them. The CDR3 loop is CASSLRWGEGNQPQHF. The CDR3 region has the DNA TGTGCCAGCAGTTTAAGGTGGGGCGAGGGCAATCAGCCCCAGCATTTT.

This chain joins TRBV7-2 and TRBJ2-3; D unclear. In germline, CDR1 is SGHTA, CDR2 FQGNSA. This CDR3 spans 15 amino acids. The V end was cut by 2 bases, the J end by 2 bases, with 11 bases between. Here the CDR3 DNA reads TGTGCCAGCAGCTTAATCCTCCAGTTCACAGATACGCAGTATTTT. This sequence encodes CASSLILQFTDTQYF.

The rearrangement links TRBV5-1 to TRBJ2-1; D gene unclear. The V end was cut by 5 bases, the J end by 9 bases, with 15 bases between. Germline loops: CDR1 SGHRS, CDR2 YFSETQ. The CDR3 is 13 residues long. CDR3 nucleotides: TGCGCCAGCAGATTAAGTACAGTGGGTGAGCAGTTCTTC. It specifies CASRLSTVGEQFF.

The chain recombines TRBV19 with TRBJ2-1, with TRBD2 matching 12 bases. The CDR3 is made up of 17 amino acids. The trim removed 3 bases at V and 1 base at J, leaving 4 bases unmatched. Germline-derived CDR1 and CDR2 are LNHDA and SQIVND (reference sequence). The CDR3 DNA reads as TGTGCCAGTAGTATTTCGACTAGCGGGAGATCCTACAATGAGCAGTTCTTC. Residues: CASSISTSGRSYNEQFF.

The CDR3 sequence is CASSPQGGNYGYTF. CDR3 coding DNA: TGTGCCAGCAGCCCACAGGGGGGAAACTATGGCTACACCTTC. The chain carries TRBV5-4 and TRBJ1-2, with 8 bases aligning to TRBD1. Germline assignment: CDR1 SGHNT and CDR2 YYREEE (reference sequence). The CDR3 sequence is 14 residues long. Trimming cost V 4 bases and J 2 bases; bases outside gene matches: 4.

V gene TRBV2 combines with J gene TRBJ2-7; weak D call: TRBD2 (6 bases). Trimming removed 1 base at V and 7 bases at J, with 17 bases between. There are 15 residues in the CDR3. Per the germline V gene, CDR1 is SNHLY and CDR2 is FYNNEI. The CDR3 coding sequence is TGTGCCAGCAGTGAAGGCTCGACTAGGACGAGGGAGCAGTACTTC. Translated, it gives CASSEGSTRTREQYF.

The rearrangement links TRBV27 to TRBJ1-5; no firm D call. The CDR3 length is 13 residues. In germline, CDR1 is MNHEY, CDR2 SMNVEV (reference sequence). Trimming took 7 bases from V and 3 from J, leaving 10 bases between them. The CDR3 nucleotides read TGTGCCAGCAAACAGACCTCCAATCAGCCCCAGCATTTT. Its translation: CASKQTSNQPQHF.

This sequence joins TRBV28 and TRBJ2-1, with D perhaps TRBD2 (7 bases). Deletions cut 3 bases from V and 0 bases from J, with 15 bases between. This CDR3 has 17 amino acids. Germline CDR1 and CDR2: MDHEN and SYDVKM. CDR3 sequence reads: CASSLWGGKSSYNEQFF. CDR3 bases: TGTGCCAGCAGTTTGTGGGGGGGCAAGAGCTCCTACAATGAGCAGTTCTTC.